The sequence of this T cell receptor (beta chain) was determined in a study of sequential checkpoint blockade in melanoma. Study as a whole: Arm A got nivolumab then ipilimumab; arm B the reverse, 1:1. Maintenance nivolumab came after either treatment sequence. Roughly 20 patients had tumor biopsies before treatment and at week 13.

The treatment here: randomized to nivolumab then ipilimumab (arm A) or the reverse (arm B). Study outcomes and limitations: Patients with week-13 increases in T-cell fraction and clonality benefited about 30 times more often.

This clone was observed a few times. The antigen remains unidentified. Method: immunoSEQ multiplex PCR; TCRdb's copy keeps in-frame clones and lacks some. The sample has about 7,000 clones, approximately 30% seen once. V lost 4 bases and J lost 5, with 8 bases in between. Germline V gives CDR1 SNHLY, CDR2 FYNNEI. This CDR3 contains 13 residues. The gene calls are TRBV2 and TRBJ2-2, with D unresolved. This sequence was found in a human donor with melanoma. The material sequenced was tumor tissue (inferred from file names), taken from a patient given nivolumab and ipilimumab in sequence. The CDR3 loop is CASSGRMTGELFF. The CDR3 bases are TGTGCCAGCAGTGGCCGAATGACCGGGGAGCTGTTTTTT.